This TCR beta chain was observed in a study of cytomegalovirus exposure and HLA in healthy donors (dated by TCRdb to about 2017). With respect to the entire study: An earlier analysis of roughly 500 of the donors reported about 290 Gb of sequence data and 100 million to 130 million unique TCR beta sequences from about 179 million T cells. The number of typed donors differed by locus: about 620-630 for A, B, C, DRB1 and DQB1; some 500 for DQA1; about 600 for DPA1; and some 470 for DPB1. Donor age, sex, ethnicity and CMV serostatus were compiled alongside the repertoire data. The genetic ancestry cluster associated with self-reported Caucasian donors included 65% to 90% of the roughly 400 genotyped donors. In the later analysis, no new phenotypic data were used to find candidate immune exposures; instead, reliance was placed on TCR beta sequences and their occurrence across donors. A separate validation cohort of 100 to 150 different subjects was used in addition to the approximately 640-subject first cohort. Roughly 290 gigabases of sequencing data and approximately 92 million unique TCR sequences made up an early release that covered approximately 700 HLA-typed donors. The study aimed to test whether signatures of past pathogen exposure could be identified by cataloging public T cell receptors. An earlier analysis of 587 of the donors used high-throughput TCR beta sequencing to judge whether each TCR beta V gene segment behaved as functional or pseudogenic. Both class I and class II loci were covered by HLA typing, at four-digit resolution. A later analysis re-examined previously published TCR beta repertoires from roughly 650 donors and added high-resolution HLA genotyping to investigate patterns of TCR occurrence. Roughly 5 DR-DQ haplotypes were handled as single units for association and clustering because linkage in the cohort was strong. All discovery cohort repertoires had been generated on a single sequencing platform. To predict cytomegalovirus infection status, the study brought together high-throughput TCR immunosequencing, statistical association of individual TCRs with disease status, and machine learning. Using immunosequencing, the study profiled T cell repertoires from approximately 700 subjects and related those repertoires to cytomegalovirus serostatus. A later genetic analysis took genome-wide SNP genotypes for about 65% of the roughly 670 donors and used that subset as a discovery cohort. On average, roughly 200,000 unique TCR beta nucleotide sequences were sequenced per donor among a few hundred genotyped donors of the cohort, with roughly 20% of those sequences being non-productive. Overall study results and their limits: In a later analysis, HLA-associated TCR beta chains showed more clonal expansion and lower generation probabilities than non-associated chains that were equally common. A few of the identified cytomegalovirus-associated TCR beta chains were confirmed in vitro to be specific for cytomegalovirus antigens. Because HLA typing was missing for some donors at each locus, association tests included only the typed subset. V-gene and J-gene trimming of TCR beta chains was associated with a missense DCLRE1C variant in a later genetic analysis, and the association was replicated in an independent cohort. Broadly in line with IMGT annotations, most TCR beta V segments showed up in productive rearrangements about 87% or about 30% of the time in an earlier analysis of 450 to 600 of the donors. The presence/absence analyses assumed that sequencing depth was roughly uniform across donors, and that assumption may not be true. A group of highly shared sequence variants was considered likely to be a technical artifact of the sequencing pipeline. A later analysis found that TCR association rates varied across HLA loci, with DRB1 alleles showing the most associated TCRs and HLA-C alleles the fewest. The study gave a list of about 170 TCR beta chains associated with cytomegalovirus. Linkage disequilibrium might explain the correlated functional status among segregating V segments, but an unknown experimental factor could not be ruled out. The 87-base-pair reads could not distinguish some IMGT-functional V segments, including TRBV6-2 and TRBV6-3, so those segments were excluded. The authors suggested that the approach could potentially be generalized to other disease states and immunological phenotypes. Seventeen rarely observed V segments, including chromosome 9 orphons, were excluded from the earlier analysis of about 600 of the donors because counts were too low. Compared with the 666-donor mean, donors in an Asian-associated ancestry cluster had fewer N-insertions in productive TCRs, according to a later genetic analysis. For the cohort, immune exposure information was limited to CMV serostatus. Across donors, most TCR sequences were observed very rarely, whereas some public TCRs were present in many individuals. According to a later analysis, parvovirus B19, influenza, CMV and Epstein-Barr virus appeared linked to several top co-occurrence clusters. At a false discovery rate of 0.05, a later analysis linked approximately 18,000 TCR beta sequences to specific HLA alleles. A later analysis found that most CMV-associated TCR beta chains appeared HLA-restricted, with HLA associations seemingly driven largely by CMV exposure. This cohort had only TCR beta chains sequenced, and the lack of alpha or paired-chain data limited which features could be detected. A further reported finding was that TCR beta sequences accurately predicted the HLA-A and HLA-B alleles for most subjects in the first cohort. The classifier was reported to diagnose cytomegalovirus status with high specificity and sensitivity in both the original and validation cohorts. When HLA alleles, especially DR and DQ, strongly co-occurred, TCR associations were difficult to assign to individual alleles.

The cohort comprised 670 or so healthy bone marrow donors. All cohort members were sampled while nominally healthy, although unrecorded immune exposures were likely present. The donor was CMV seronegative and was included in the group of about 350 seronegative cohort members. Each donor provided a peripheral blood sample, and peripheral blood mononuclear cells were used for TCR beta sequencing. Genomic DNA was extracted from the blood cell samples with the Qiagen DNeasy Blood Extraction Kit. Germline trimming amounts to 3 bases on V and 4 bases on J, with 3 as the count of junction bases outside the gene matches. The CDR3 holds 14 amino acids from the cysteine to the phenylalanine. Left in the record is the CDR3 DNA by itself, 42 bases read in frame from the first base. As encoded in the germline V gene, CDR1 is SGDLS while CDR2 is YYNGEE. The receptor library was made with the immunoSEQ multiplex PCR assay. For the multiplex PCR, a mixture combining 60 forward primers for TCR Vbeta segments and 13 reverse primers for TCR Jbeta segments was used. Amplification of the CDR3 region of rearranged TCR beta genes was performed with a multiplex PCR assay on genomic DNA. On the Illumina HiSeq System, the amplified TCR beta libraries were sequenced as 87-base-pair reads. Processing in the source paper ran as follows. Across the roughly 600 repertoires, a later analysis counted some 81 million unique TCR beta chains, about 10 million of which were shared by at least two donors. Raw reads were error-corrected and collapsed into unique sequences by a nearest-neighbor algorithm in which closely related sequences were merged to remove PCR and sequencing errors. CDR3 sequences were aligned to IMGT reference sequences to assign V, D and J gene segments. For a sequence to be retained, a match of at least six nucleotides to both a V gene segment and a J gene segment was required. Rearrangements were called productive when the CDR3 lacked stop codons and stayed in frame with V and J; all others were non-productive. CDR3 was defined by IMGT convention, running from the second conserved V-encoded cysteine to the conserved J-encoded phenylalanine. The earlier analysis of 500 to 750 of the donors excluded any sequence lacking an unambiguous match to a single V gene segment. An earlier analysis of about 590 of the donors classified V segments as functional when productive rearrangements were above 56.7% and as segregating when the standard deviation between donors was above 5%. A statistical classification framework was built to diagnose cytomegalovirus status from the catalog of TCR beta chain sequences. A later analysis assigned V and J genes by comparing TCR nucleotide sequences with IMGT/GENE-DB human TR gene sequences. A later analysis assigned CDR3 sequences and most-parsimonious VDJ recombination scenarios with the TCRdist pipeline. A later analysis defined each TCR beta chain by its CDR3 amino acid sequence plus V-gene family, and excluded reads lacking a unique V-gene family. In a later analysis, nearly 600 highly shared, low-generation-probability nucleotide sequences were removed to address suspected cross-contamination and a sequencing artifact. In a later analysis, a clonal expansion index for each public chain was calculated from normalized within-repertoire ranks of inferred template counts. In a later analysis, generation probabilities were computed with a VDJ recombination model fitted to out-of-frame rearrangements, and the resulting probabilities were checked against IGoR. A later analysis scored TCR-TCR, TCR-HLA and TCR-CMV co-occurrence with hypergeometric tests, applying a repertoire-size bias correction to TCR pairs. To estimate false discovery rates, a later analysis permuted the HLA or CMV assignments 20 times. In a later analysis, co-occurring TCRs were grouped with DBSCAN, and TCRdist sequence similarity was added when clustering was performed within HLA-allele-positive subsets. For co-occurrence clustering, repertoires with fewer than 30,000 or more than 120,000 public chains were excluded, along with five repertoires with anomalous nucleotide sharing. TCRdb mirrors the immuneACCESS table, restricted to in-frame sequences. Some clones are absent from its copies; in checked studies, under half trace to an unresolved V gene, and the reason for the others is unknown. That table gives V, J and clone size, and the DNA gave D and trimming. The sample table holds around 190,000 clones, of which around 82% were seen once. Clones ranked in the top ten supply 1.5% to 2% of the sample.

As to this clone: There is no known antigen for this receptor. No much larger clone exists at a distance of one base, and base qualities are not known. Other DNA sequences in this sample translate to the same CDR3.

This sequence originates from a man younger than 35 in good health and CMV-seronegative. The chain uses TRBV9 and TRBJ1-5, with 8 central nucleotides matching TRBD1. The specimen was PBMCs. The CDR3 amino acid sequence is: CASSGQGANQPQHF. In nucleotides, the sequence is TGTGCCAGCAGCGGGCAGGGGGCGAATCAGCCCCAGCATTTT.